The entry below gives a single T cell receptor (beta chain) sequence along with its context. Its matching antigen is unknown. This entry belongs to a study of cytotoxic CD8 clonotypes in ibrutinib-treated CLL. Study-wide findings and caveats: Clonality increased with ibrutinib response but returned toward baseline at progression.

Some clones are missing from TCRdb's copy, which holds only in-frame ones; the method was immunoSEQ multiplex PCR. The sample carries 150,000 or so clones, about 88% recorded once. The germline V and J ends were trimmed by 4 bases and 9 bases, with 14 bases remaining between them. CDR3 length: 13 amino acids. The germline gives CDR1 SGHNT, CDR2 YYREEE (reference sequence). The chain recombines TRBV5-4 with TRBJ2-1; D may be TRBD1 (6 bases). The sequence derives from a human donor with chronic lymphocytic leukemia. Specimen: PBMCs, collected at disease progression, from a patient treated with ibrutinib. CDR3 residues: CASSGVGGGEQFF. The CDR3, as DNA: TGTGCCAGCAGCGGTGTTGGGGGCGGTGAGCAGTTCTTC.